The text below deals with one TCR beta chain. This entry is derived from a study of blood T cell repertoires in COVID-19. About the research overall: Sample material is recorded as cDNA or gDNA derived from T cells, B-cell-depleted T cells, or PBMCs.

Using immunoSEQ multiplex PCR, the repertoire was profiled, and TCRdb retains in-frame clones only, with some absent. The sample carries approximately 150,000 clones, around 89% recorded once. The germline CDR1 and CDR2 sequences are SGHTA and FQGNSA. Trimming removed 5 bases from V and 4 bases from J; junction bases left unmatched: 7. The CDR3 loop spans 15 amino acids. The sample consisted of peripheral blood. The receptor comes from a man in his sixties or seventies with active COVID-19. This chain joins TRBV7-2 and TRBJ2-7, with 11 bases that match TRBD1. The DNA for the CDR3 is TGTGCCAGCAGCGCCGGACAGGGGGCGGTTTACGAGCAGTACTTC. Translating gives CASSAGQGAVYEQYF.